These 22 T cell receptor beta chains share one sample of origin, sequenced in a study of patients and donors after allogeneic stem cell transplantation. TCRdb fed the RT-PCR reads into MiXCR, producing one record per CDR3 protein. Of 200,000 to 250,000 distinct CDR3 sequences listed, around 40% are singletons. Input material: blood, either unsorted or a sorted T cell fraction (not recorded which). Every receptor here comes from a human donor who was either an allogeneic HSCT recipient or a stem cell or donor lymphocyte infusion donor (not recorded which). It is not recorded whose cells these are; they may come from a transplant donor.

The rearrangement links TRBV9 to TRBJ1-4; D gene uncertain. Germline V CDR1 and CDR2: SGDLS, YYNGEE. This CDR3 comprises 13 residues. V lost 0 bases, J lost 8 bases, and 8 bases lay in between. DNA for the CDR3: TGTGCCAGCAGCGTAGCGGGATCGGAAAAACTGTTTTTT. Residues: CASSVAGSEKLFF. Based on the CDR3 plus reference TRBV9 and TRBJ1-4, the full variable domain is DSGVTQTPKHLITATGQRVTLRCSPRSGDLSVYWYQQSLDQGLQFLIQYYNGEERAKGNILERFSAQQFPDLHSELNLSSLELGDSALYFCASSVAGSEKLFFGSGTQLSVL.

CDR3 sequence reads: CAISESRRAEVNYGYTF. The CDR3 region has the DNA TGTGCCATCAGTGAGTCGAGGAGGGCTGAGGTTAACTATGGCTACACCTTC. The chain has TRBV10-3 and TRBJ1-2; D is ambiguous. The germline CDR1 and CDR2 sequences are ENHRY and SYGVKD. The CDR3 length is 17 residues. V was shortened by 0 bases and J by 1 base, with 15 bases between the two germline ends.

The J gene is TRBJ2-1, the V gene TRBV10-3; D is perhaps TRBD2 (6 bases). The V and J ends lost 6 bases and 4 bases respectively, with 13 bases between them. CDR3 length equals 14 residues. Germline V lookup: CDR1 ENHRY, CDR2 SYGVKD. The CDR3 DNA reads TGTGCCATCAGGAGTAGCGGAGCGTACAATGAGCAGTTCTTC. Its protein is CAIRSSGAYNEQFF.

This clonotype was detected a few times. The chain couples TRBV12-3 or TRBV12-4 to TRBJ1-1; D call uncertain. Trimming shortened V by 0 bases and J by 7 bases, and 6 bases separated the two germline ends. The CDR3 extends over 12 amino acids. CDR3 coding DNA: TGTGCCAGCAGTTTAGCGCAACTTGAAGCTTTCTTT. Its translation: CASSLAQLEAFF.

The CDR3 DNA reads as TGTGCCAGCAGTTTAGAATATGGGGCCAACACTGAAGCTTTCTTT. It specifies CASSLEYGANTEAFF. J is TRBJ1-1 and V is TRBV12-3 or TRBV12-4, with a tentative D call TRBD1 (5 bases). The V and J ends lost 1 base and 2 bases respectively, with 11 bases between them. The CDR3 loop spans 15 amino acids.

This sequence joins TRBV3-1 and TRBJ2-1; 7 bases agree with TRBD1. The germline V gene has CDR1 LGHDT and CDR2 YNNKEL (reference sequence). With 4 bases clipped from V and 4 bases from J, the junction kept 10 bases outside the gene matches. The length of the CDR3 is 16 residues. The CDR3 spells CASSLLRDRNYNEQFF. The CDR3 bases are TGTGCCAGCAGCCTCCTTCGGGACAGAAATTACAATGAGCAGTTCTTC.

This clonotype was counted only a few times. This chain uses TRBV7-2 with TRBJ1-3; 10 bases map to TRBD1. Germline loops: CDR1 SGHTA, CDR2 FQGNSA. The CDR3 spans 16 residues. V lost 0 bases to trimming and J lost 2 bases; unmatched junction nucleotides: 1. CDR3 residues: CASSLAGQGAGNTIYF. The CDR3 DNA reads TGTGCCAGCAGCTTAGCTGGACAGGGGGCTGGAAACACCATATATTTT.

The chain is built from TRBV5-5 and TRBJ2-7; 11 bases are shared with TRBD1. Unmatched junction bases numbered 14, after V lost 4 bases and J lost 5 bases. Germline V gives CDR1 SGHKS, CDR2 YYEKEE (reference sequence). The CDR3 loop spans 17 amino acids. The CDR3 sequence is CASSPWTGGITDHEQYF. The CDR3 DNA reads TGTGCCAGCAGCCCCTGGACAGGGGGCATAACCGACCACGAGCAGTACTTC.

The chain carries TRBV5-1 and TRBJ2-5; no clear D. Trimming took off 0 bases at V and 5 bases at J, with 8 bases between the two ends. This CDR3 is built from 13 residues. Germline loops: CDR1 SGHRS, CDR2 YFSETQ. Here the CDR3 reads CASSLALRETQYF. In nucleotides, the CDR3 is TGCGCCAGCAGCTTGGCCTTGAGGGAGACCCAGTACTTC.

V is TRBV4-1 and J is TRBJ1-4, with D tentatively TRBD1 (6 bases). The CDR3 is 16 amino acids. V shed 4 bases and J shed 4 bases, with 16 bases lying between them. Per the germline V gene, CDR1 is MGHRA and CDR2 is YSYEKL. The CDR3 is CASSLRTGTINEKLFF. The CDR3 DNA sequence: TGCGCCAGCAGCCTAAGAACCGGGACAATTAATGAAAAACTGTTTTTT.

V gene TRBV5-1 combines with J gene TRBJ2-5; TRBD1 agrees at 9 bases. Germline loops: CDR1 SGHRS, CDR2 YFSETQ. CDR3 length equals 15 residues. V was clipped by 3 bases and J by 4 bases; unmatched bases: 7. In DNA, the CDR3 is TGCGCCAGCAGCTCCTTGGGGACAGGGCGAGAGACCCAGTACTTC. This gives the protein CASSSLGTGRETQYF.

The genes are TRBV12-3 or TRBV12-4 and TRBJ1-1, with D unresolved. The CDR3 totals 13 residues. Trimming pared 3 bases from V and 4 bases from J, leaving 9 bases between. The CDR3 DNA is TGTGCCAGCAGTTTGTGGGATAGCACTGAAGCTTTCTTT. The encoded protein is CASSLWDSTEAFF.

The chain links TRBV5-1 to TRBJ2-7; 10 positions match TRBD1. Trimming cost V 4 bases and J 2 bases; bases outside gene matches: 6. The germline V gene encodes CDR1 SGHRS and CDR2 YFSETQ. The CDR3 covers 15 residues. In DNA, the CDR3 is TGCGCCAGCAGCACCGGCGGGACAGGGGCCTACGAGCAGTACTTC. Translating it yields CASSTGGTGAYEQYF.

In the case of this clonotype: This may come from a read error, since a much larger clone is one base off. The chain recombines TRBV27 with TRBJ1-1; 8 bases line up with TRBD1. With V trimmed by 6 bases and J by 1 base, 1 base remained unmatched. The germline gives CDR1 MNHEY, CDR2 SMNVEV (reference sequence). CDR3 size: 13 residues. DNA for the CDR3: TGTGCCAGCAGAGGACAGGGGAACACTGAAGCTTTCTTT. This sequence encodes CASRGQGNTEAFF.

CDR3 nucleotide sequence: TGTGCCAGCAGTTTATCTCCGGGTGGTTTCCAGTACTTC. As protein: CASSLSPGGFQYF. This chain joins TRBV28 and TRBJ2-5, with no clear D. The CDR3 runs 13 residues. Germline V CDR1 and CDR2: MDHEN, SYDVKM. Trimming cost V 1 base and J 10 bases, with 13 bases left between them.

This chain links TRBV9 with TRBJ2-5, with 8 bases matching TRBD2. V lost 0 bases to trimming and J lost 1 base; unmatched junction nucleotides: 5. Germline V gene sequence: CDR1 SGDLS, CDR2 YYNGEE. This CDR3 has 16 amino acids. This chain's CDR3 is CASSVASGGFQETQYF. The CDR3 nucleotides read TGTGCCAGCAGCGTAGCCAGCGGGGGTTTCCAAGAGACCCAGTACTTC.

This clonotype turned up a few times. This chain connects TRBV6-6 to TRBJ1-1; 8 bases align to TRBD1. This CDR3 is built from 14 residues. With 6 bases clipped from V and 5 bases from J, the junction kept 8 bases outside the gene matches. CDR1 is MNHNY, CDR2 SVGAGI, per germline (reference sequence). Here the CDR3 DNA reads TGTGCCAGCAGCTACGGGACAGGCTGGACTGAAGCTTTCTTT. This gives the protein CASSYGTGWTEAFF.

This clonotype turned up a few times. The J gene is TRBJ1-1, the V gene TRBV7-9; weak D call: TRBD1 (5 bases). V gave up 4 bases and J gave up 0 bases, with 9 bases separating them. The CDR3 has 14 amino acids. Germline-derived CDR1 and CDR2 are SEHNR and FQNEAQ (reference sequence). CDR3 residues: CASSSGPLNTEAFF. In DNA form, the CDR3 reads TGTGCCAGCAGCTCGGGACCGCTGAACACTGAAGCTTTCTTT.

DNA for the CDR3: TGTGCCAGCAGCTTACAGGGGAAGAGCTACGAGCAGTACTTC. Its protein product is CASSLQGKSYEQYF. The V and J genes are TRBV2 and TRBJ2-7, with 7 nucleotides matching TRBD1. The CDR3 spans 14 residues. Germline V gene lookup returns CDR1 SNHLY and CDR2 FYNNEI. J gave up 3 bases and V 6 bases, and 8 bases lay outside the gene matches.

The chain employs TRBV5-1 and TRBJ1-1; D is ambiguous. This CDR3 is 14 amino acids long. The V gene lost 4 bases and the J gene lost 3 bases, with 13 bases spanning the gap. Per germline, CDR1 SGHRS and CDR2 YFSETQ. The CDR3 DNA follows: TGCGCCAGCAGCCCGTCGGGAGGGCACACTGAAGCTTTCTTT. Amino acid sequence: CASSPSGGHTEAFF.

V is TRBV25-1 and J is TRBJ1-4; 8 nucleotides line up with TRBD1. The CDR3 covers 15 residues. The V segment lost 6 bases and the J segment 4 bases; nucleotides outside the gene matches: 7. In germline, CDR1 is MGHDK, CDR2 SYGVNS. The CDR3 DNA sequence: TGTGCCAGCAGCCCGAACAGGGGGAATAATGAAAAACTGTTTTTT. Amino acid sequence: CASSPNRGNNEKLFF.

In this sample, this clonotype turned up a few times. This chain joins TRBV27 and TRBJ1-6, with no clear D. CDR1 is MNHEY, CDR2 SMNVEV, per germline (reference sequence). The CDR3 consists of 15 residues. Between the trimmed V and J ends, which lost 7 bases and 4 bases, there was a span of 14 bases. CDR3 sequence reads: CASTLQRGYNSPLHF. The CDR3 DNA sequence: TGTGCCAGCACCCTACAAAGAGGATATAATTCACCCCTCCACTTT.